Following are 10 T cell receptor beta chains from one sample sequenced in a study of blood T cell repertoires in COVID-19. Repertoires were generated with immunoSEQ multiplex PCR, while TCRdb's copy carries only in-frame clones and drops some. The sample holds 450,000 to 500,000 clones, approximately 86% seen once. The sequenced sample consisted of PBMCs or T cells enriched from blood (not recorded which). The source of these receptors is a woman younger than 30 who had recovered from COVID-19.

The V and J genes are TRBV28 and TRBJ2-7, with D tentatively TRBD1 (6 bases). The CDR3 covers 13 residues. V lost 10 bases, J lost 4 bases, and 17 bases lay in between. From germline, CDR1 is MDHEN and CDR2 SYDVKM. The DNA of the CDR3 is TGTGCCACGACTCTGACAGGAATATACGAGCAGTACTTC. This sequence encodes CATTLTGIYEQYF.

The chain recombines TRBV5-1 with TRBJ1-6; no firm D call. CDR1 is SGHRS and CDR2 is YFSETQ in the germline V gene. V lost 10 bases and J lost 5, with 10 bases in between. This CDR3 spans 12 amino acids. The CDR3 nucleotides are TGCGCCCCGACTGAAAATAATTCACCCCTCCACTTT. Amino acid sequence: CAPTENNSPLHF.

The rearrangement joins TRBV29-1 to TRBJ2-7; 8 nucleotides match TRBD1. The CDR3 length is 14 residues. Germline trimming cut 4 bases from V and 6 bases from J; bases unmatched to any gene: 11. Germline V gives CDR1 SQVTM, CDR2 ANQGSEA. In nucleotides, the CDR3 is TGCAGCGTTGGGGTTGGACAGGGAACTGGCGAGCAGTACTTC. Translation: CSVGVGQGTGEQYF.

This rearrangement joins TRBV4-2 to TRBJ2-1; 15 positions match TRBD2. This CDR3 region has 21 residues. CDR1 and CDR2 from the germline V gene are LGHNA and YNFKEQ. Trimming removed 1 base from V and 0 bases from J; junction bases left unmatched: 10. The CDR3 sequence: CASSQGAGTSGGPGSYNEQFF. For the CDR3, the DNA is TGTGCCAGCAGCCAAGGGGCTGGGACTAGCGGGGGGCCCGGCTCCTACAATGAGCAGTTCTTC.

V is TRBV18 and J is TRBJ2-1; TRBD2 matches at 15 bases. The CDR3 loop spans 16 amino acids. Germline lookup yields CDR1 KGHSH and CDR2 LQKENI. Unmatched junction bases numbered 7, after V lost 5 bases and J lost 8 bases. This CDR3 reads CASSTGLAGGEDEQFF. CDR3 nucleotides: TGTGCCAGCTCAACGGGACTAGCGGGGGGAGAGGATGAGCAGTTCTTC.

This chain joins TRBV20-1 and TRBJ2-3; D call uncertain. The V end lost 5 bases, the J end lost 2 bases, and 5 bases lay between the germline ends. The CDR3 totals 11 residues. Germline-derived CDR1 and CDR2 are DFQATT and SNEGSKA (reference sequence). The CDR3 is CSAFHTDTQYF. The CDR3 bases are TGCAGTGCTTTTCACACAGATACGCAGTATTTT.

V gene TRBV6-5 combines with J gene TRBJ2-5; perhaps TRBD1 as D (6 bases). Germline-derived CDR1 and CDR2 are MNHEY and SVGAGI. V dropped 8 bases and J dropped 3 bases, with 19 bases sitting between them. CDR3 size: 15 residues. In nucleotides, the CDR3 is TGTGCCAGCGGACAATTCGGACAGACAGAAGAGACCCAGTACTTC. This codes for CASGQFGQTEETQYF.

About this clone: Different DNA sequences within this sample yield the same CDR3. The chain has TRBV18 and TRBJ1-1, with TRBD1 identical over 8 bases. CDR1 is KGHSH and CDR2 is LQKENI in the germline V gene. There are 14 residues in the CDR3. Germline trimming cut 2 bases from V and 1 base from J; bases unmatched to any gene: 0. CDR3 sequence (DNA): TGTGCCAGCTCACCAGGACAGGGGAACACTGAAGCTTTCTTT. Encoded protein: CASSPGQGNTEAFF.

The chain links TRBV28 to TRBJ2-1; TRBD2 aligns across 9 bases. The CDR3 has 15 amino acids. V dropped 2 bases and J dropped 7; count of bases not matched to a gene: 6. Germline-derived CDR1 and CDR2 are MDHEN and SYDVKM. As DNA, the CDR3 is TGTGCCAGCAGTTTAATGGCGGGGGGGATTAATGAGCAGTTCTTC. It yields the protein CASSLMAGGINEQFF.

This chain uses TRBV7-9 with TRBJ2-3; D ambiguous. This CDR3 has 16 amino acids. The germline V gene encodes CDR1 SEHNR and CDR2 FQNEAQ (reference sequence). V gave up 3 bases and J gave up 2 bases, with 15 bases separating them. CDR3 in amino acids: CASSFFPDLYTDTQYF. CDR3 nucleotides: TGTGCCAGCAGCTTCTTCCCCGACTTATACACAGATACGCAGTATTTT.